The 27 T cell receptor beta chains below come from one sample, sequenced in a study of PD-1 blockade in classical Hodgkin lymphoma. Repertoires were generated with immunoSEQ multiplex PCR, while TCRdb's copy carries only in-frame clones and drops some. The sample contains approximately 96,000 clones, 90% to 95% of which appear only once. Noted time point: cycle 4 day 1 (C4D1), after less than 7 weeks of nivolumab. Autologous stem cell transplantation was followed by relapse in every patient, and brentuximab vedotin exposure varied. The sequencing here drew on peripheral blood mononuclear cells (PBMCs), taken before the fourth cycle of nivolumab. The source is a human donor with classical Hodgkin lymphoma.

Concerning this clone itself: Other DNA variants within this sample encode the same CDR3. V and J are TRBV6-5 and TRBJ2-7, with D tentatively TRBD2 (6 bases). Trimming removed 3 bases at V and 4 bases at J, with 13 bases between. The germline V gene has CDR1 MNHEY and CDR2 SVGAGI. The CDR3 has 14 amino acids. CDR3 residues: CASSYKGRGYEQYF. For the CDR3, the DNA is TGTGCCAGCAGTTATAAAGGGCGGGGATACGAGCAGTACTTC.

The chain couples TRBV5-8 to TRBJ1-2; the D gene is possibly TRBD1 (5 bases). The V gene lost 4 bases and the J gene lost 5 bases, with 18 bases spanning the gap. CDR1 is SGHTS and CDR2 is YDEGEE in the germline V gene. This CDR3 has 15 residues. The CDR3 here is CASSTRGRSSYGYTF. CDR3 nucleotide sequence: TGTGCCAGCAGCACCCGGGGGAGGTCCTCTTATGGCTACACCTTC.

This chain connects TRBV5-1 to TRBJ2-7; TRBD1 aligns across 8 bases. The V segment lost 4 bases and the J segment 0 bases; nucleotides outside the gene matches: 9. This CDR3 has 16 residues. Germline CDR1 reads SGHRS; CDR2 reads YFSETQ. The CDR3 protein is CASSMDRVPPSYEQYF. CDR3 nucleotides: TGCGCCAGCAGCATGGACAGGGTCCCTCCCTCCTACGAGCAGTACTTC. The full variable domain, completed using reference TRBV5-1 and TRBJ2-7, is KAGVTQTPRYLIKTRGQQVTLSCSPISGHRSVSWYQQTPGQGLQFLFEYFSETQRNKGNFPGRFSGRQFSNSRSEMNVSTLELGDSALYLCASSMDRVPPSYEQYFGPGTRLTVT.

The chain has TRBV6-5 and TRBJ2-3, with TRBD2 matching over 7 bases. With V trimmed by 5 bases and J by 0 bases, 5 bases remained unmatched. The CDR3 is made up of 15 amino acids. Germline loops: CDR1 MNHEY, CDR2 SVGAGI. The CDR3 is CASSRGSGSTDTQYF. CDR3 DNA sequence: TGTGCCAGCAGTCGCGGTAGCGGGAGCACAGATACGCAGTATTTT.

The rearrangement joins TRBV14 to TRBJ2-3, with no clear D. CDR1 is SGHDN and CDR2 is FVKESK in the germline V gene. V lost 0 bases to trimming and J lost 8 bases, with 9 bases between them. The CDR3 is 13 amino acids. The CDR3 spells CASSQDLDGTQYF. DNA for the CDR3: TGTGCCAGCAGCCAAGACTTGGATGGTACGCAGTATTTT. The full variable domain, its missing parts supplied by reference TRBV14 and TRBJ2-3, is EAGVTQFPSHSVIEKGQTVTLRCDPISGHDNLYWYRRVMGKEIKFLLHFVKESKQDESGMPNNRFLAERTGGTYSTLKVQPAELEDSGVYFCASSQDLDGTQYFGPGTRLTVL.

The chain carries TRBV28 and TRBJ1-1; D uncertain. The CDR3 totals 14 residues. V shed 2 bases and J shed 5 bases, with 12 bases lying between them. In germline, CDR1 is MDHEN, CDR2 SYDVKM. The DNA of the CDR3 is TGTGCCAGCAGTTTACGACACCTTGGGACTGAAGCTTTCTTT. Protein product: CASSLRHLGTEAFF.

The count of this clone is one. This chain joins TRBV27 and TRBJ2-5; the D is unclear. The germline gives CDR1 MNHEY, CDR2 SMNVEV (reference sequence). The CDR3 runs to 13 residues. V was pared by 5 bases and J by 4 bases, with 11 bases between. CDR3: CASSAGGVETQYF. In DNA, the CDR3 is TGTGCCAGCAGTGCCGGTGGGGTAGAGACCCAGTACTTC.

The chain recombines TRBV5-5 with TRBJ1-1; TRBD1 matches at 7 bases. This CDR3 contains 12 residues. Germline V gene sequence: CDR1 SGHKS, CDR2 YYEKEE (reference sequence). The V gene end was trimmed by 5 bases and the J gene end by 6 bases; junction bases not matched to a gene: 4. Here the CDR3 reads CASRRTGAEAFF. The CDR3 DNA reads TGTGCCAGCAGACGCACAGGGGCTGAAGCTTTCTTT.

This clone was counted a single time. This chain connects TRBV15 to TRBJ1-5; D may be TRBD1 (6 bases). V lost 1 base to trimming and J lost 6 bases, with 22 bases between them. This CDR3 region has 18 residues. The germline V gene has CDR1 LNHNV and CDR2 YYDKDF (reference sequence). For the CDR3, the DNA is TGTGCCACCAGCAGAGCCCGAGGACCTGGACAGACTATTCAGCCCCAGCATTTT. Its translation: CATSRARGPGQTIQPQHF.

V usage is TRBV6-1 and J usage is TRBJ2-5; D is uncertain. V was trimmed by 1 base and J by 2 bases, leaving 8 bases between them. Germline CDR1 MNHNS, CDR2 SASEGT. This CDR3 region has 14 residues. CDR3: CASSEEMFQETQYF. The CDR3 DNA reads as TGTGCCAGCAGTGAAGAAATGTTTCAAGAGACCCAGTACTTC.

The J gene is TRBJ1-4, the V gene TRBV2; maybe TRBD1 (5 bases). V lost 7 bases, J lost 9 bases, and 18 bases lay in between. This CDR3 has 14 amino acids. CDR1 SNHLY and CDR2 FYNNEI come from the germline V gene. For the CDR3, the DNA is TGTGCCAGCACCCCGGGACCAGGACGGCAAAAACTGTTTTTT. It codes for CASTPGPGRQKLFF.

The genes are TRBV2 and TRBJ2-2, with 10 bases that match TRBD1. This CDR3 region has 17 residues. Germline V CDR1 and CDR2: SNHLY, FYNNEI. With 6 bases clipped from V and 4 bases from J, the junction kept 11 bases outside the gene matches. This chain's CDR3 is CASSLLRDRGGTGELFF. The CDR3 nucleotides are TGTGCCAGCAGCCTCCTCCGGGACAGGGGTGGCACCGGGGAGCTGTTTTTT.

This chain connects TRBV4-1 to TRBJ2-2; D unclear. The germline V gene encodes CDR1 MGHRA and CDR2 YSYEKL. Trimming pared 4 bases from V and 10 bases from J, leaving 13 bases between. The CDR3 is made up of 13 amino acids. Here the CDR3 reads CASSLTFGVELFF. The CDR3 DNA follows: TGCGCCAGCAGCCTGACCTTTGGGGTGGAGCTGTTTTTT.

The V gene is TRBV5-6, the J gene TRBJ1-2; TRBD1 is a possible D gene (5 bases). The CDR3 contains 12 residues. The V gene's germline CDR1 is SGHDT and CDR2 YYEEEE. Trimming removed 4 bases from V and 4 bases from J, with 8 bases in between. CDR3 in DNA: TGTGCCAGCAGCCCAGGGCCCTATGGCTACACCTTC. It specifies CASSPGPYGYTF.

The gene calls are TRBV7-3 and TRBJ2-1, with 11 bases matching TRBD2. CDR3 length equals 17 residues. J gave up 3 bases and V 2 bases, and 6 bases lay outside the gene matches. The germline V gene encodes CDR1 SGHTA and CDR2 FQGTGA. The CDR3 here is CASSLVGLAGGYNEQFF. As DNA, the CDR3 is TGTGCCAGCAGCTTAGTTGGGCTAGCGGGAGGCTACAATGAGCAGTTCTTC. Complete variable domain (other parts from reference TRBV7-3 and TRBJ2-1): GAGVSQTPSNKVTEKGKYVELRCDPISGHTALYWYRQSLGQGPEFLIYFQGTGAADDSGLPNDRFFAVRPEGSVSTLKIQRTERGDSAVYLCASSLVGLAGGYNEQFFGPGTRLTVL.

The V call is TRBV27, the J call TRBJ2-7; D possibly corresponds to TRBD2 (5 bases). The CDR3 runs 12 residues. The germline CDR1 and CDR2 sequences are MNHEY and SMNVEV (reference sequence). Trimming took off 8 bases at V and 4 bases at J, with 12 bases between the two ends. CDR3 bases: TGTGCCAGCGGGCAGGACTCTTACGAGCAGTACTTC. Its translation is CASGQDSYEQYF.

The V and J genes are TRBV5-8 and TRBJ1-5; D is ambiguous. Trimming stripped 2 bases from V and 4 bases from J, with 13 bases between. CDR1 SGHTS and CDR2 YDEGEE come from the germline V gene. The CDR3 covers 15 residues. The CDR3 DNA sequence: TGTGCCAGCAGCTTAGAAGGAGGGCTGAATCAGCCCCAGCATTTT. It translates to CASSLEGGLNQPQHF.

V and J are TRBV27 and TRBJ2-1; D call uncertain. V shed 6 bases and J shed 3 bases, with 9 bases lying between them. The CDR3 totals 13 residues. The germline CDR1 and CDR2 sequences are MNHEY and SMNVEV (reference sequence). The DNA of the CDR3 is TGTGCCAGCAGCCTGGGGTACTACAATGAGCAGTTCTTC. It specifies CASSLGYYNEQFF.

This clone showed up just once. This rearrangement joins TRBV23-1 to TRBJ2-7; no clear D gene. TRBV23-1 is classed as an ORF, of uncertain function. V was clipped by 1 base and J by 0 bases, with 16 bases between them. The CDR3 sequence is 17 residues long. The chain's CDR3 is CASSQLSPEDFSYEQYF. The CDR3, as DNA: TGCGCCAGCAGTCAATTATCCCCCGAAGACTTCTCCTACGAGCAGTACTTC.

The genes are TRBV6-1 and TRBJ2-6; 10 positions agree with TRBD1. V lost 4 bases and J lost 0; bases outside the gene matches: 12. Germline loops: CDR1 MNHNS, CDR2 SASEGT. This CDR3 is built from 20 residues. This chain's CDR3 is CASSARNAGTGDSGANVLTF. The CDR3 coding sequence is TGTGCCAGCAGTGCACGCAATGCCGGGACAGGGGACTCTGGGGCCAACGTCCTGACTTTC.

The rearrangement links TRBV11-2 to TRBJ2-3; D unclear. The V gene's germline CDR1 is SGHAT and CDR2 FQNNGV. Trimming pared 1 base from V and 9 bases from J, leaving 14 bases between. The CDR3 length is 14 residues. CDR3 nucleotides: TGTGCCAGCAGCTTAGGAGAACAAATAGGGACGCAGTATTTT. Translating gives CASSLGEQIGTQYF. Variable domain in full (rest from reference TRBV11-2 and TRBJ2-3): EAGVAQSPRYKIIEKRQSVAFWCNPISGHATLYWYQQILGQGPKLLIQFQNNGVVDDSQLPKDRFSAERLKGVDSTLKIQPAKLEDSAVYLCASSLGEQIGTQYFGPGTRLTVL.

Only one count was recorded for this clone. V is TRBV7-9 and J is TRBJ1-6; D not resolved. Germline loops: CDR1 SEHNR, CDR2 FQNEAQ (reference sequence). The CDR3 is made up of 13 amino acids. V lost 2 bases and J 8 bases, leaving 7 bases between the germline ends. The CDR3 sequence: CASSLKGDSPLHF. In nucleotides, the CDR3 is TGTGCCAGCAGCTTAAAGGGAGATTCACCCCTCCACTTT.

V gene TRBV28 combines with J gene TRBJ1-4; weak D call: TRBD1 (6 bases). The germline CDR1 and CDR2 sequences are MDHEN and SYDVKM. The V and J ends lost 2 bases and 4 bases respectively, with 8 bases between them. The CDR3 consists of 14 residues. CDR3 residues: CASSLGGINEKLFF. CDR3 coding DNA: TGTGCCAGCAGTTTAGGGGGCATTAATGAAAAACTGTTTTTT.

The genes are TRBV28 and TRBJ2-7; 9 bases fit TRBD1. This CDR3 contains 13 residues. Germline CDR1 reads MDHEN; CDR2 reads SYDVKM. J lost 3 bases, V lost 4 bases, and 1 base had no gene match. The DNA of the CDR3 is TGTGCCAGCAGTTGGACAGGGGTCTACGAGCAGTACTTC. Its translation is CASSWTGVYEQYF.

The chain uses TRBV29-1 and TRBJ2-2, with 7 bases fitting TRBD1. The CDR3 is 14 amino acids. Germline V gene lookup returns CDR1 SQVTM and CDR2 ANQGSEA. V shed 4 bases and J 6 bases; nucleotides not matched to a gene: 8. CDR3 loop: CSVGRQGSPGELFF. DNA of the CDR3: TGCAGCGTTGGGAGACAGGGTTCTCCCGGGGAGCTGTTTTTT.

The genes are TRBV27 and TRBJ2-7; D possibly uses TRBD1 or TRBD2 (6 bases each). Trimming took off 8 bases at V and 6 bases at J, with 26 bases between the two ends. Germline lookup yields CDR1 MNHEY and CDR2 SMNVEV (reference sequence). The CDR3 has 16 residues. The CDR3 bases are TGTGCCAGCGCTTTCAGGCGGGACACAGCGTCGCTCGAGCAGTACTTC. Its protein product is CASAFRRDTASLEQYF.

The gene calls are TRBV7-3 and TRBJ2-2; possible D gene TRBD1, 6 bases. The V and J ends lost 5 bases and 0 bases respectively, with 7 bases between them. Per the germline V gene, CDR1 is SGHTA and CDR2 is FQGTGA. The CDR3 sequence is 14 residues long. The CDR3 here is CASSRTANTGELFF. As DNA, the CDR3 is TGTGCCAGCAGCCGGACAGCGAACACCGGGGAGCTGTTTTTT. The full variable domain, with the rest looked up from reference TRBV7-3 and TRBJ2-2, is GAGVSQTPSNKVTEKGKYVELRCDPISGHTALYWYRQSLGQGPEFLIYFQGTGAADDSGLPNDRFFAVRPEGSVSTLKIQRTERGDSAVYLCASSRTANTGELFFGEGSRLTVL.